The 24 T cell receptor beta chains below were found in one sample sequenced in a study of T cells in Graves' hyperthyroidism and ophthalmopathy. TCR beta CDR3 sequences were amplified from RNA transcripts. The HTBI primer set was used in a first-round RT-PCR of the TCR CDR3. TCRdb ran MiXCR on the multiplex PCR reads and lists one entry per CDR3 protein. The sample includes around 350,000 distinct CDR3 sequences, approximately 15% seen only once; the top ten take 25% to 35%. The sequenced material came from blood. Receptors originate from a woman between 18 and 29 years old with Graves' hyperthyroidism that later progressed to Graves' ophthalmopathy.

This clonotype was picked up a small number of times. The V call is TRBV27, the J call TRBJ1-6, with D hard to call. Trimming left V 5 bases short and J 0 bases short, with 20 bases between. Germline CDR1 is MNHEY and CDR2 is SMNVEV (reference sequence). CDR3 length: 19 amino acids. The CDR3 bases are TGTGCCAGCAGTCCCTCCACCGGACGGTTAAGCTCCTATAATTCACCCCTCCACTTT. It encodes CASSPSTGRLSSYNSPLHF.

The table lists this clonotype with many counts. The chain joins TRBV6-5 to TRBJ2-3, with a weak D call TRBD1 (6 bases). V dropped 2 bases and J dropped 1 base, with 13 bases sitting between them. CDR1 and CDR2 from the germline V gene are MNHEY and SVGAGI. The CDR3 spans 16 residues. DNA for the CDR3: TGTGCCAGCAGTTACCGGAACAGGGTAGGCACAGATACGCAGTATTTT. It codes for CASSYRNRVGTDTQYF.

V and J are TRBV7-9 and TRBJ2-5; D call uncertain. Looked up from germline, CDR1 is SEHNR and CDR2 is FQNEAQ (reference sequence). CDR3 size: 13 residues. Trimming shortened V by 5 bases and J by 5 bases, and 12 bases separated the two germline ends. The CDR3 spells CASSHSMRETQYF. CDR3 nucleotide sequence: TGTGCCAGCAGCCACTCTATGAGGGAGACCCAGTACTTC.

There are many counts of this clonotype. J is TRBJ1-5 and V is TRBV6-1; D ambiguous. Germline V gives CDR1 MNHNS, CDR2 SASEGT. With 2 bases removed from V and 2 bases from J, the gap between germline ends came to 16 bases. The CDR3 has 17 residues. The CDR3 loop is CASSENGGLMRNQPQHF. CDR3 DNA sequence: TGTGCCAGCAGTGAAAACGGAGGACTTATGCGCAATCAGCCCCAGCATTTT.

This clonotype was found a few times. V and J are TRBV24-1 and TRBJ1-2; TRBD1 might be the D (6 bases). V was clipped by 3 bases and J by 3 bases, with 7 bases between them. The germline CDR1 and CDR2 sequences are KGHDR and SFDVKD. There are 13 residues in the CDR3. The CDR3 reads CATSDRQDYGYTF. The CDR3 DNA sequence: TGTGCCACCAGTGATAGACAGGACTATGGCTACACCTTC.

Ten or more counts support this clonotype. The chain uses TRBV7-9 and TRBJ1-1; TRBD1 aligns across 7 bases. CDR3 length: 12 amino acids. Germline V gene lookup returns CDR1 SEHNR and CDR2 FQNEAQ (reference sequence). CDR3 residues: CATRGSSPEAFF. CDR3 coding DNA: TGTGCGACCAGGGGGTCTTCCCCTGAAGCTTTCTTT.

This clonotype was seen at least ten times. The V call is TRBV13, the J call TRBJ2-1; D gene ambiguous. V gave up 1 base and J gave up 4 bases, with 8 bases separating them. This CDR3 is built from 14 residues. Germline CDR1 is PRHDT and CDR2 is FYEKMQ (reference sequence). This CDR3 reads CASSLASPYNEQFF. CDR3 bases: TGTGCCAGCAGCTTAGCTAGTCCGTACAATGAGCAGTTCTTC.

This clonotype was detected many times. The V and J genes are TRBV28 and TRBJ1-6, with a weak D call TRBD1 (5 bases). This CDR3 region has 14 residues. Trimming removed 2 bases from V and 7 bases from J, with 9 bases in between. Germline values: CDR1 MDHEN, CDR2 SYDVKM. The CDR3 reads CASSLGTRNSPLHF. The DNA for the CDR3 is TGTGCCAGCAGTTTAGGGACCAGAAATTCACCCCTCCACTTT.

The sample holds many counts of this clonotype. The CDR3 DNA reads TGCGCCAGCGGACCTTTTAGTGCGGATACGCAGTATTTT. As protein: CASGPFSADTQYF. J is TRBJ2-3 and V is TRBV5-1; D remains ambiguous. Germline V gene lookup returns CDR1 SGHRS and CDR2 YFSETQ. The ends were cut back, 7 bases at V and 6 bases at J, with 15 bases in the middle. The CDR3 length is 13 residues.

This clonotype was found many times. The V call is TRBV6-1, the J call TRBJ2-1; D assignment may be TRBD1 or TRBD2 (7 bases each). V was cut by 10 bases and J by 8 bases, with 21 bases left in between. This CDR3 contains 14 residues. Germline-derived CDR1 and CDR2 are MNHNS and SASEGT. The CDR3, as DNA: TGTGCCACCAGGGGGGGAGGGCCCTCGGATGAGCAGTTCTTC. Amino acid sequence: CATRGGGPSDEQFF.

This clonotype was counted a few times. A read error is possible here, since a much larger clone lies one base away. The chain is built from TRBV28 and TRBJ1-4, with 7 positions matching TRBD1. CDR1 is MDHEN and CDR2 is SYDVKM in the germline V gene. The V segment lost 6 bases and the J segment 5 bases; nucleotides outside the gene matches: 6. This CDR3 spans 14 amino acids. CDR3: CASSDDRENEKLFF. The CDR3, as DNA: TGTGCCAGCAGCGACGACAGGGAGAATGAAAAACTGTTTTTT.

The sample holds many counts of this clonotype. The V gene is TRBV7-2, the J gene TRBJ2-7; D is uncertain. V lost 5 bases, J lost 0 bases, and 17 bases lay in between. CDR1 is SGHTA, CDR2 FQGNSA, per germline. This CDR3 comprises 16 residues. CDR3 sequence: CASSTRLMGRSYEQYF. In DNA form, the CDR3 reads TGTGCCAGCAGCACCCGTCTTATGGGCCGCTCCTACGAGCAGTACTTC. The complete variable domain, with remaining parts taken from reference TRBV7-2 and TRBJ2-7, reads GAGVSQSPSNKVTEKGKDVELRCDPISGHTALYWYRQSLGQGLEFLIYFQGNSAPDKSGLPSDRFSAERTGGSVSTLTIQRTQQEDSAVYLCASSTRLMGRSYEQYFGPGTRLTVT.

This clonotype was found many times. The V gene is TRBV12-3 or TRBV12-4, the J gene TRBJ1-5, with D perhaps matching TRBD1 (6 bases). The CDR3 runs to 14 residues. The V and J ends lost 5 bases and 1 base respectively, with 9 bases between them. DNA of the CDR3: TGTGCCAGCAGTACAGGGTTGAGCAATCAGCCCCAGCATTTT. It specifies CASSTGLSNQPQHF.

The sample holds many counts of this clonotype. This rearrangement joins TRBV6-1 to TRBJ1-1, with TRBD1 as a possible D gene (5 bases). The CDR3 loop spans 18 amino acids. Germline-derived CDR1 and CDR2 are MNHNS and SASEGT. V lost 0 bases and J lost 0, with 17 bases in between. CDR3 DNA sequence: TGTGCCAGCAGTGAAGCTTACTGGGGAAGGGGCATGAACACTGAAGCTTTCTTT. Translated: CASSEAYWGRGMNTEAFF.

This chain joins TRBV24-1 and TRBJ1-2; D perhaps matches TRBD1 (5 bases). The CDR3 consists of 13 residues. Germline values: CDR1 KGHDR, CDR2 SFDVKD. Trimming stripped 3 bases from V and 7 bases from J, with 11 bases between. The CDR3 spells CATSDQGRSGYTF. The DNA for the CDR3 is TGTGCCACCAGTGATCAGGGTAGGAGTGGCTACACCTTC.

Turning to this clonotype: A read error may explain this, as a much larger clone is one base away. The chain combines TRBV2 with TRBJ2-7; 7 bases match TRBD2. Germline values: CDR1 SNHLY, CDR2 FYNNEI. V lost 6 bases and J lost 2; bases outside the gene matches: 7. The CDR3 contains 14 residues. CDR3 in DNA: TGTGCCAGCAGGGAGGCTAGCGGCGCCTACGAGCAGTACTTC. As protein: CASREASGAYEQYF.

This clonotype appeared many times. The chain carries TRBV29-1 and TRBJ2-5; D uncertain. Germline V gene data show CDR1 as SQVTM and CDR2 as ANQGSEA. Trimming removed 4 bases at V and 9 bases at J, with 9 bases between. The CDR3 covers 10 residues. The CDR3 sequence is CSVVGSAQYF. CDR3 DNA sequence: TGCAGCGTTGTGGGGTCTGCCCAGTACTTC.

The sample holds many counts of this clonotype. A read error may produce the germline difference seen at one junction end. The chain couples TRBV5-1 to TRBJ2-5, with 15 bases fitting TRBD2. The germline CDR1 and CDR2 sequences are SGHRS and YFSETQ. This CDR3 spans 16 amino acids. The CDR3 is CASSPGLAGGQETQYF. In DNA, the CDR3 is TGTGCCAGCAGCCCGGGACTAGCGGGAGGCCAAGAGACCCAGTACTTC. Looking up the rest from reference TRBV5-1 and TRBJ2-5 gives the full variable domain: KAGVTQTPRYLIKTRGQQVTLSCSPISGHRSVSWYQQTPGQGLQFLFEYFSETQRNKGNFPGRFSGRQFSNSRSEMNVSTLELGDSALYLCASSPGLAGGQETQYFGPGTRLLVL.

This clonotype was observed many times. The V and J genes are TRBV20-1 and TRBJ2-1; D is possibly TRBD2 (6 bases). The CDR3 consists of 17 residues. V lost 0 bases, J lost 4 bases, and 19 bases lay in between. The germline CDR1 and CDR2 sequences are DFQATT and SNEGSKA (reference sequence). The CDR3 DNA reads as TGCAGTGCTAGAGATCAGACAACGGGAGTAGCATACAATGAGCAGTTCTTC. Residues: CSARDQTTGVAYNEQFF.

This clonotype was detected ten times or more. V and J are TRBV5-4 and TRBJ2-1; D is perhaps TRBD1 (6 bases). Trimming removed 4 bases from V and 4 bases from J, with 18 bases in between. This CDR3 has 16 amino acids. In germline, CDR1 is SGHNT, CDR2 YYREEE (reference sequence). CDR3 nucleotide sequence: TGTGCCAGCAGCCTGGCAGGGGTTTGGTGGTACAATGAGCAGTTCTTC. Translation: CASSLAGVWWYNEQFF. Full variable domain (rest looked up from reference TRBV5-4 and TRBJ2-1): ETGVTQSPTHLIKTRGQQVTLRCSSQSGHNTVSWYQQALGQGPQFIFQYYREEENGRGNFPPRFSGLQFPNYSSELNVNALELDDSALYLCASSLAGVWWYNEQFFGPGTRLTVL.

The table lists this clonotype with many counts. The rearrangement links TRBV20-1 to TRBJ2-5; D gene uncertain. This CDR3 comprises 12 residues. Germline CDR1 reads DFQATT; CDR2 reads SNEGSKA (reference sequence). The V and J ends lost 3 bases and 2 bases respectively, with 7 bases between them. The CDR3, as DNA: TGCAGTGCTAGTTGGAATCAAGAGACCCAGTACTTC. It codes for CSASWNQETQYF.

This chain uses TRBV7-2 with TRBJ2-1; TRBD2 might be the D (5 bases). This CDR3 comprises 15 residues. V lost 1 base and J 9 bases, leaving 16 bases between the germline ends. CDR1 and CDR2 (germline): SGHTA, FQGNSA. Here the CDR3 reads CASSLGRLLAGEQFF. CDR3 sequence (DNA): TGTGCCAGCAGCTTAGGTCGGCTCCTAGCTGGTGAGCAGTTCTTC.

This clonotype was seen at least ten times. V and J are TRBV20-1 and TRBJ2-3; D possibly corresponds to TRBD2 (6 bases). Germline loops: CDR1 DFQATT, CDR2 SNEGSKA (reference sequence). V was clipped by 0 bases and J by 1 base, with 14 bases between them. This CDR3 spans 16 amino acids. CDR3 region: CSARDYGGTRTDTQYF. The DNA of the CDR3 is TGCAGTGCTAGAGATTACGGCGGGACCCGCACAGATACGCAGTATTTT.

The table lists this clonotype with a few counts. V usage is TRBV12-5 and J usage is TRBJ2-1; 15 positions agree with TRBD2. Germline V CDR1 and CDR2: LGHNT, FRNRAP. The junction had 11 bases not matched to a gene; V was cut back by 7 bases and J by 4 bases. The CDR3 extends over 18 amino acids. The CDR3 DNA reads TGTGCTAGTGCCAACTCCCCGGGACTAGCGGGAGGTTACAATGAGCAGTTCTTC. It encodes CASANSPGLAGGYNEQFF. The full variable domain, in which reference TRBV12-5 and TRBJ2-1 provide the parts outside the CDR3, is DARVTQTPRHKVTEMGQEVTMRCQPILGHNTVFWYRQTMMQGLELLAYFRNRAPLDDSGMPKDRFSAEMPDATLATLKIQPSEPRDSAVYFCASANSPGLAGGYNEQFFGPGTRLTVL.